Included here is one T cell receptor beta chain sequence, with context. Its specificity is unknown. This record belongs to a study of blood T cells in healthy people across ages. General observations from the study: When set beside aged donors, long-lived donors presented more naive CD4+ cells and higher diversity.

Germline values: CDR1 SGHRS, CDR2 YFSETQ. The CDR3 has 18 residues. With V trimmed by 4 bases and J by 7 bases, 20 bases remained unmatched. There were healthy Caucasian individuals from Russia, aged 6 to 90, serving as donors. A minimum of 5.5 micrograms of total RNA was extracted per sample. A second PCR of roughly 6 to 12 cycles used a sample-barcoded 5' primer and a J-beta primer mix. The template-switch adaptor, which had 12 random nucleotides, put a tag on each cDNA molecule. TCRdb reprocessed the 5' RACE reads with MiXCR, giving one entry per CDR3 protein. The sample yields 800,000 or so distinct CDR3 sequences, around half seen once.

Sample: blood. The chain carries TRBV5-1 and TRBJ2-7; 10 nucleotides align to TRBD2. This clonotype was sampled from a man older than 75 in good health. The DNA of the CDR3 is TGCGCCAGCAGCCCGGTTACTAGCGGGATCGCCGGGTACAATGAGCAGTACTTC. Protein: CASSPVTSGIAGYNEQYF.